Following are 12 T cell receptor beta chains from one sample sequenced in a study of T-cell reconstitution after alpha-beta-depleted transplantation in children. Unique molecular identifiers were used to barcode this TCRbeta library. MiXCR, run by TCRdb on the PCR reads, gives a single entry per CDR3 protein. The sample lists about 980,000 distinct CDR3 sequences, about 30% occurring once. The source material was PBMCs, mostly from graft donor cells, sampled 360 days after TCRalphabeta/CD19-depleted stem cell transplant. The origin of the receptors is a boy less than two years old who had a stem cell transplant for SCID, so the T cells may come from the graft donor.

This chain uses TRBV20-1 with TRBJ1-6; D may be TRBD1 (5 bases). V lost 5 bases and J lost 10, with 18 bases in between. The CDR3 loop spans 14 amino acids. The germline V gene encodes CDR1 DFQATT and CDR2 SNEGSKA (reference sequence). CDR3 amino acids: CSASTGDGGSPLHF. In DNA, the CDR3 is TGCAGTGCTTCGACGGGGGATGGAGGGTCACCCCTCCACTTT.

Here the CDR3 DNA reads TGTGCCAGCAGCTCCCGACAGGGCAATCAGCCCCAGCATTTT. Amino acids: CASSSRQGNQPQHF. The chain uses TRBV7-2 and TRBJ1-5; a weak D match, TRBD1 (6 bases). Germline V gene sequence: CDR1 SGHTA, CDR2 FQGNSA. The CDR3 spans 14 residues. V was cut by 4 bases and J by 2 bases, with 9 bases left in between.

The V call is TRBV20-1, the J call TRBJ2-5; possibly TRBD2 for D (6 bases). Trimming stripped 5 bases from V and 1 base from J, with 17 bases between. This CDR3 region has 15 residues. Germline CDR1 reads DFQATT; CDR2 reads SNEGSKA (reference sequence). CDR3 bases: TGCAGTGCTGGTAACGCGGGCGGGACCCAAGAGACCCAGTACTTC. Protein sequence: CSAGNAGGTQETQYF.

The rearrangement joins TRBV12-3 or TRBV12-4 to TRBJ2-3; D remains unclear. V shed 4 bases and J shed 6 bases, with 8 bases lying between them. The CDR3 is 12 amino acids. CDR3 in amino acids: CASSSHLDTQYF. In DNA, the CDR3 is TGTGCCAGCAGTTCTCACCTCGATACGCAGTATTTT.

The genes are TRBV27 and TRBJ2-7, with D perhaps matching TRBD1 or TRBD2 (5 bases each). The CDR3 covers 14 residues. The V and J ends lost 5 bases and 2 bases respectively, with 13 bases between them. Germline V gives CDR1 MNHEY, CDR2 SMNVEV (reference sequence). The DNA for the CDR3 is TGTGCCAGCAGTCCCAAATGGGGGACCTACGAGCAGTACTTC. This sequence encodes CASSPKWGTYEQYF.

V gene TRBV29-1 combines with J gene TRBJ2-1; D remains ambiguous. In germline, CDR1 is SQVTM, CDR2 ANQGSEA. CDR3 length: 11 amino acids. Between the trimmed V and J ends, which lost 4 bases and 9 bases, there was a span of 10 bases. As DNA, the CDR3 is TGCAGCGTTGCTGGGGTCGGTGAGCAGTTCTTC. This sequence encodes CSVAGVGEQFF.

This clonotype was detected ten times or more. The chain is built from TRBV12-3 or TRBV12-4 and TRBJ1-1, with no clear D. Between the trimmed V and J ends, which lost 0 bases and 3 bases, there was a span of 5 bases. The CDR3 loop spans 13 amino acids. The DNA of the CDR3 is TGTGCCAGCAGTTTAGCAGGGTACACTGAAGCTTTCTTT. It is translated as CASSLAGYTEAFF.

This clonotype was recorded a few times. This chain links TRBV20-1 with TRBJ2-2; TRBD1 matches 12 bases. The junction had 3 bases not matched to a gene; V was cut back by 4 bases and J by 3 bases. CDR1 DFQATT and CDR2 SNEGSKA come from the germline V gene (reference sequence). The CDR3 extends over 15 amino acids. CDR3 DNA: TGCAGTGCTACCGGGACAGGGGGCTACACCGGGGAGCTGTTTTTT. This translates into CSATGTGGYTGELFF.

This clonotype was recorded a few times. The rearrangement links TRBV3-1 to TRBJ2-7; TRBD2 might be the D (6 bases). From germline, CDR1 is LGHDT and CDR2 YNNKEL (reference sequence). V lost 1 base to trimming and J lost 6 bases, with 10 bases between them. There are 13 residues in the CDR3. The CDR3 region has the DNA TGTGCCAGCAGCCAAGGTAGCGGCCTCGAGCAGTACTTC. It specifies CASSQGSGLEQYF.

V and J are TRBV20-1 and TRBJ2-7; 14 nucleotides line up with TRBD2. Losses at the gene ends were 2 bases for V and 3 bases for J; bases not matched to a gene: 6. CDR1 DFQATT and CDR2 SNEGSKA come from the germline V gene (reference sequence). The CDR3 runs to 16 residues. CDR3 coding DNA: TGCAGTGCTAGAAAACCGGGACTAGCGGGGGTCTACGAGCAGTACTTC. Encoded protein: CSARKPGLAGVYEQYF.

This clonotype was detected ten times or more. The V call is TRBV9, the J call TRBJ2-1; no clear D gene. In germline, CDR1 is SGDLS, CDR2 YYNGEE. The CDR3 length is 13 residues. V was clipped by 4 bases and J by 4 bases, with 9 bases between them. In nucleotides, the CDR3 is TGTGCCAGCAGCCGTGACGGATACAATGAGCAGTTCTTC. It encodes CASSRDGYNEQFF.

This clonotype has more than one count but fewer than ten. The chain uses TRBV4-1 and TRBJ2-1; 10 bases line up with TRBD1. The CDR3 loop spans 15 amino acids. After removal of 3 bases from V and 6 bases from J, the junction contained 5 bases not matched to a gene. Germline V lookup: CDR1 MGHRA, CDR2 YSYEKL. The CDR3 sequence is CASSHGQGGRNEQFF. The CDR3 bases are TGCGCCAGCAGCCACGGACAGGGGGGACGCAATGAGCAGTTCTTC.